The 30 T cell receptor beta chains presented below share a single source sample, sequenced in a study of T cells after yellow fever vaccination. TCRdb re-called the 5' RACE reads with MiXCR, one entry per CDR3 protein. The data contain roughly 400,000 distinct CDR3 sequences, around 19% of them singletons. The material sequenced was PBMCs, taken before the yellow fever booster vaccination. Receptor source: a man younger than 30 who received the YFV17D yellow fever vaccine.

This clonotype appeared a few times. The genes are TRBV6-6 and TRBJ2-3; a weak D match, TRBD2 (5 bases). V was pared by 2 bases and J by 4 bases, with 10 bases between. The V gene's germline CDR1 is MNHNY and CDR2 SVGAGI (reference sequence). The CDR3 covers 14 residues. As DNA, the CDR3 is TGTGCCAGCAGTTACAACTTAGCGTCAGATACGCAGTATTTT. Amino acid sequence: CASSYNLASDTQYF.

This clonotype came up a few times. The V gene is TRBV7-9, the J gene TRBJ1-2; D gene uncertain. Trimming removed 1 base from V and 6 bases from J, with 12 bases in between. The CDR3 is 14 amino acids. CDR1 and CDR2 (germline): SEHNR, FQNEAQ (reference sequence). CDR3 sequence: CASSLVYRRDGYTF. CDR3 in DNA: TGTGCCAGCAGCTTAGTTTACCGGCGGGATGGCTACACCTTC.

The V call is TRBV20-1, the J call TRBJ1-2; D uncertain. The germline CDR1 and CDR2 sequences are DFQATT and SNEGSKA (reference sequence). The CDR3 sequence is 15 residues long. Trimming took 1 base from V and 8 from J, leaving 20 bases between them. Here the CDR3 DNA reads TGCAGTGCTAGAGGGCGCTCAGCCGTCCCGGCGGGCTACACCTTC. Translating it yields CSARGRSAVPAGYTF.

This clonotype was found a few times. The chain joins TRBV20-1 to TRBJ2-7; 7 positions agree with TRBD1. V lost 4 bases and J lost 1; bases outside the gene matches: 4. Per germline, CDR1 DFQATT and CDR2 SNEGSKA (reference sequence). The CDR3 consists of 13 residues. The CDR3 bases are TGCAGTGCTAACGACAGGGTGTCCTACGAGCAGTACTTC. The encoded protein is CSANDRVSYEQYF.

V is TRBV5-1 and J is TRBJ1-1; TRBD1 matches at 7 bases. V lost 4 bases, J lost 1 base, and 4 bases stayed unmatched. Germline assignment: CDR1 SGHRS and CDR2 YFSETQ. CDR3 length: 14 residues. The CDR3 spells CASSVDRPNTEAFF. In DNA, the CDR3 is TGCGCCAGCAGCGTGGACAGGCCGAACACTGAAGCTTTCTTT.

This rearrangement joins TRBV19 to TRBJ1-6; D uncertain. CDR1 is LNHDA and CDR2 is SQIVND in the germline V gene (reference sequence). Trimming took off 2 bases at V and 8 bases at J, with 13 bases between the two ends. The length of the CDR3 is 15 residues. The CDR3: CASSIRPGGHSPLHF. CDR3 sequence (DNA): TGTGCCAGTAGTATACGTCCGGGCGGGCATTCACCCCTCCACTTT.

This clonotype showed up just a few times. This CDR3 is CASSLVQWQPQHF. DNA of the CDR3: TGTGCCAGCAGCTTAGTTCAGTGGCAGCCCCAGCATTTT. The chain has TRBV7-2 and TRBJ1-5; no firm D call. Trimming removed 1 base at V and 7 bases at J, with 8 bases between. Germline V gene lookup returns CDR1 SGHTA and CDR2 FQGNSA. This CDR3 comprises 13 residues.

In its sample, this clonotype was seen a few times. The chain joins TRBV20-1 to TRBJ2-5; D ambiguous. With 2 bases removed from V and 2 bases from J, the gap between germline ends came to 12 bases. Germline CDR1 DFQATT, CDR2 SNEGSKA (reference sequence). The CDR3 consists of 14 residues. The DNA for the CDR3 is TGCAGTGCTAGATTGTATATACAACAAGAGACCCAGTACTTC. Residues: CSARLYIQQETQYF.

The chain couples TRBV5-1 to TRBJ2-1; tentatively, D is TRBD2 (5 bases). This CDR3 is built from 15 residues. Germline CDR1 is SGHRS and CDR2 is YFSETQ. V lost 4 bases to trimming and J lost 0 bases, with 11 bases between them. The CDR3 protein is CASSPGVLSYNEQFF. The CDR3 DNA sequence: TGCGCCAGCAGCCCCGGGGTCCTCTCCTACAATGAGCAGTTCTTC.

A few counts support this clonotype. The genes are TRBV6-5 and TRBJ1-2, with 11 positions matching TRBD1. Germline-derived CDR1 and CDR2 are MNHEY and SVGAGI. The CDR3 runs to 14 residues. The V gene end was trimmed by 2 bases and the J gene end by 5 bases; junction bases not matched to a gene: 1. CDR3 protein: CASSYRDRGYGYTF. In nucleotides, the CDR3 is TGTGCCAGCAGTTACAGGGACAGGGGGTATGGCTACACCTTC.

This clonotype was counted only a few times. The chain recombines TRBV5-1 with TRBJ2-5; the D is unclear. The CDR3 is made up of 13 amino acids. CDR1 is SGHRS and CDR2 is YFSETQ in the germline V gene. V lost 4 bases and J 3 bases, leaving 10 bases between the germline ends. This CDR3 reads CASSDISKETQYF. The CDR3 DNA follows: TGCGCCAGCAGCGACATCAGTAAAGAGACCCAGTACTTC. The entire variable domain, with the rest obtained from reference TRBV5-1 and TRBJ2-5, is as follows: KAGVTQTPRYLIKTRGQQVTLSCSPISGHRSVSWYQQTPGQGLQFLFEYFSETQRNKGNFPGRFSGRQFSNSRSEMNVSTLELGDSALYLCASSDISKETQYFGPGTRLLVL.

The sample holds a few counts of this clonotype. In nucleotides, the CDR3 is TGTGCCATCAGTGGGAAGCTTGACACTGAAGCTTTCTTT. Translation: CAISGKLDTEAFF. V and J are TRBV10-3 and TRBJ1-1; D is unresolved. CDR1 ENHRY and CDR2 SYGVKD come from the germline V gene. This CDR3 is 13 amino acids long. V lost 4 bases to trimming and J lost 3 bases, with 9 bases between them.

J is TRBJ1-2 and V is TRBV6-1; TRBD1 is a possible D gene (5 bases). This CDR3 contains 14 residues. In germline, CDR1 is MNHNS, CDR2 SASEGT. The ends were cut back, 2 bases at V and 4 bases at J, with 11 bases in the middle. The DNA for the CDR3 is TGTGCCAGCAGTGAATTTGGAGGGACCTATGGCTACACCTTC. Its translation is CASSEFGGTYGYTF.

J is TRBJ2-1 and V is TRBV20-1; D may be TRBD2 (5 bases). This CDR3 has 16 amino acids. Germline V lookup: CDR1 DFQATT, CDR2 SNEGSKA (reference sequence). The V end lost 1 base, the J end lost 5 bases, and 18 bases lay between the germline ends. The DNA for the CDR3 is TGCAGTGCTAGAGGCCTGAGCGAGGGATTCCACAATGAGCAGTTCTTC. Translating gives CSARGLSEGFHNEQFF.

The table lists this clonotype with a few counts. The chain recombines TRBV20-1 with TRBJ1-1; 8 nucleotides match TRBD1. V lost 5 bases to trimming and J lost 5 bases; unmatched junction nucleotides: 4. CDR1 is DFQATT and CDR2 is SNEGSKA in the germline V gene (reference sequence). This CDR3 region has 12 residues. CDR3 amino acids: CSAGQGSTEAFF. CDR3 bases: TGCAGTGCTGGACAGGGCTCAACTGAAGCTTTCTTT.

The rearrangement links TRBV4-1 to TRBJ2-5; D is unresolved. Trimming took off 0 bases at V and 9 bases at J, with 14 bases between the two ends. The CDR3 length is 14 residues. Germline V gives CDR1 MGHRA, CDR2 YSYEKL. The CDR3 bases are TGCGCCAGCAGCCAAGATTTGTGGCCCGGCCCCCAGTACTTC. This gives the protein CASSQDLWPGPQYF.

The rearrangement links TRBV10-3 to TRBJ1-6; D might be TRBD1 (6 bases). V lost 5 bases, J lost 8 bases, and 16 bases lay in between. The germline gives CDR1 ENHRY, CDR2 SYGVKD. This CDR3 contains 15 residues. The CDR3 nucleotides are TGTGCCATCAGTTCTGCCGGGACAAAGGATTCACCCCTCCACTTT. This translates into CAISSAGTKDSPLHF.

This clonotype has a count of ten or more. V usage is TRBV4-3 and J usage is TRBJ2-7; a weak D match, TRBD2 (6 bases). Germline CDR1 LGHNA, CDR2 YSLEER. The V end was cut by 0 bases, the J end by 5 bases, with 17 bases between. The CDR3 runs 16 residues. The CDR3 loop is CASSQEKSGGSNEQYF. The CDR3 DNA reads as TGCGCCAGCAGCCAAGAAAAGAGTGGGGGGTCCAACGAGCAGTACTTC.

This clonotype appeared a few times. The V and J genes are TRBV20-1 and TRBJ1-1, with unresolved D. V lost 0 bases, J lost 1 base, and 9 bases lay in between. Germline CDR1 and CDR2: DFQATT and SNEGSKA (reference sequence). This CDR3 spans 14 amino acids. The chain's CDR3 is CSARDGFGNTEAFF. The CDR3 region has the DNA TGCAGTGCTAGAGACGGGTTCGGGAACACTGAAGCTTTCTTT.

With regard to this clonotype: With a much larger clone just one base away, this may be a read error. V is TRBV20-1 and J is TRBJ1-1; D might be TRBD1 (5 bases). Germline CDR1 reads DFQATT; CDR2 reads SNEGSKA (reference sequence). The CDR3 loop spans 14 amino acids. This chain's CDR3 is CRALYFGGNTEAFF. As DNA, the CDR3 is TGCAGGGCCCTCTACTTCGGGGGAAACACTGAAGCTTTCTTT.

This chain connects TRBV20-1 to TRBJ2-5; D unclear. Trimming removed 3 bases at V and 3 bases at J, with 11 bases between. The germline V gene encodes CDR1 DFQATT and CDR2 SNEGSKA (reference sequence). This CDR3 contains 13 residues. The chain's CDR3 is CSASISGEETQYF. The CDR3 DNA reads TGCAGTGCTAGTATCTCAGGCGAAGAGACCCAGTACTTC.

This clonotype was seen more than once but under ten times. In nucleotides, the CDR3 is TGTGCCACCAAGGGGAATTACAATGAGCAGTTCTTC. This sequence encodes CATKGNYNEQFF. The V and J genes are TRBV12-3 or TRBV12-4 and TRBJ2-1, with D possibly matching TRBD1 (5 bases). The CDR3 loop spans 12 amino acids. V lost 10 bases, J lost 4 bases, and 11 bases lay in between.

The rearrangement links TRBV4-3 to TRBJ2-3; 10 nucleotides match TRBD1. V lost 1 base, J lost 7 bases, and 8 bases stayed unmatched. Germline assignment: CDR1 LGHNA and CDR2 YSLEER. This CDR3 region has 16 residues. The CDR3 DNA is TGCGCCAGCAGCCAAGCCCCCTCGACAGGGGGCAATACGCAGTATTTT. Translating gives CASSQAPSTGGNTQYF.

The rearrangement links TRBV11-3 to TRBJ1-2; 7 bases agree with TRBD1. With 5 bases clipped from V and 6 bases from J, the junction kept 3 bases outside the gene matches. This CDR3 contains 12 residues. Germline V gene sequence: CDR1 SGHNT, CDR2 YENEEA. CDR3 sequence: CASSQGGNGYTF. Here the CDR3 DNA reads TGTGCCAGCAGCCAGGGGGGGAATGGCTACACCTTC. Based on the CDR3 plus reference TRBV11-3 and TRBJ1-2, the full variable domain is EAGVVQSPRYKIIEKKQPVAFWCNPISGHNTLYWYLQNLGQGPELLIRYENEEAVDDSQLPKDRFSAERLKGVDSTLKIQPAELGDSAVYLCASSQGGNGYTFGSGTRLTVV.

The CDR3 is CAWRSMGYEQYF. DNA of the CDR3: TGTGCCTGGAGGTCGATGGGGTACGAGCAGTACTTC. The rearrangement links TRBV30 to TRBJ2-7; no clear D gene. CDR3 length equals 12 residues. Germline V gives CDR1 GTSNPN, CDR2 SVGIG (reference sequence). The V gene lost 3 bases and the J gene lost 4 bases, with 10 bases spanning the gap.

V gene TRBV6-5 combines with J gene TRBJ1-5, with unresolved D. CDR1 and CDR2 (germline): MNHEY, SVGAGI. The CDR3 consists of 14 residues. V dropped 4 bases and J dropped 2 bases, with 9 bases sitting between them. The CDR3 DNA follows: TGTGCCAGCAGTTTCTCCGCAGGCAATCAGCCCCAGCATTTT. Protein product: CASSFSAGNQPQHF.

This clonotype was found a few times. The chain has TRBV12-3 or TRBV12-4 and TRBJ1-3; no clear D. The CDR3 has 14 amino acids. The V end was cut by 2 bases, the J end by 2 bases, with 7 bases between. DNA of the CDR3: TGTGCCAGCAGTTTAAAGGGTGCTGGAAACACCATATATTTT. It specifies CASSLKGAGNTIYF.

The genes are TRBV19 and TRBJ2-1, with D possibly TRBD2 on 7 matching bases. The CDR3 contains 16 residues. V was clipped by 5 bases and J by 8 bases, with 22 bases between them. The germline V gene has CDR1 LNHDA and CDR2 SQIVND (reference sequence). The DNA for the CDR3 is TGTGCCAGTAGTGCCAGGGGCGGGGGCCGCACCGATGAGCAGTTCTTC. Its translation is CASSARGGGRTDEQFF. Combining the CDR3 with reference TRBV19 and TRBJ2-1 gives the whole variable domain DGGITQSPKYLFRKEGQNVTLSCEQNLNHDAMYWYRQDPGQGLRLIYYSQIVNDFQKGDIAEGYSVSREKKESFPLTVTSAQKNPTAFYLCASSARGGGRTDEQFFGPGTRLTVL.

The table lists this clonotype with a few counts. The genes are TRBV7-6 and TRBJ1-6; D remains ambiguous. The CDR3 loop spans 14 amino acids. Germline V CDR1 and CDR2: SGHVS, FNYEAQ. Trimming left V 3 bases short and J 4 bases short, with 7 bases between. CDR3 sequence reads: CASSFGSYNSPLHF. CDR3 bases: TGTGCCAGCAGCTTTGGCAGTTATAATTCACCCCTCCACTTT.

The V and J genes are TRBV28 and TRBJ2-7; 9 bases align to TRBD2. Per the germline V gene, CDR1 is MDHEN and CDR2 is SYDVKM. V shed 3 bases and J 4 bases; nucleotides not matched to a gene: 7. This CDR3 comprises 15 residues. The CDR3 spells CASSFYGAGGYEQYV. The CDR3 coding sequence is TGTGCCAGCAGTTTCTACGGGGCGGGGGGGTACGAGCAGTACGTC.